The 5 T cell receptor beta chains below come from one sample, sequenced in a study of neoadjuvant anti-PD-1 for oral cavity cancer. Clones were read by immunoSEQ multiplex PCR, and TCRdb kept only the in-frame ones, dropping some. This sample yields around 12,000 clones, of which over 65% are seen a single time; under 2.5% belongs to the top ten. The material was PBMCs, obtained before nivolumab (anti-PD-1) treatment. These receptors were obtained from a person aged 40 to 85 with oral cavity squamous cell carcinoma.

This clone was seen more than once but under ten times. The CDR3, as DNA: TGTGCCACCAGCCGAGCGAGACAGGGAACTGAAGCTTTCTTT. Its translation is CATSRARQGTEAFF. V is TRBV15 and J is TRBJ1-1; 7 bases are a match to TRBD1. The CDR3 loop spans 14 amino acids. V was clipped by 5 bases and J by 5 bases; unmatched bases: 8. CDR1 is LNHNV and CDR2 is YYDKDF in the germline V gene (reference sequence).

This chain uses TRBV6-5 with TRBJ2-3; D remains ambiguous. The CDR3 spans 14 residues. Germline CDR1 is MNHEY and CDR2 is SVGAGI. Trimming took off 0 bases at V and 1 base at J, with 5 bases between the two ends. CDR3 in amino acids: CASSYSGGTDTQYF. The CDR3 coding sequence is TGTGCCAGCAGTTACTCCGGCGGCACAGATACGCAGTATTTT.

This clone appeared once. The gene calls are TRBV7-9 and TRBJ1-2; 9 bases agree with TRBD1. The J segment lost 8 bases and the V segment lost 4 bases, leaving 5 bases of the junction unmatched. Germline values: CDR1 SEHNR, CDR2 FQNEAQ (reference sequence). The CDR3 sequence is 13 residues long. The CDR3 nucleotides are TGTGCCAGCAGCTGGACAGGGGTGGACGGCTACACCTTC. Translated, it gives CASSWTGVDGYTF. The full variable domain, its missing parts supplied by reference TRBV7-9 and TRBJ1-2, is DTGVSQNPRHKITKRGQNVTFRCDPISEHNRLYWYRQTLGQGPEFLTYFQNEAQLEKSRLLSDRFSAERPKGSFSTLEIQRTEQGDSAMYLCASSWTGVDGYTFGSGTRLTVV.

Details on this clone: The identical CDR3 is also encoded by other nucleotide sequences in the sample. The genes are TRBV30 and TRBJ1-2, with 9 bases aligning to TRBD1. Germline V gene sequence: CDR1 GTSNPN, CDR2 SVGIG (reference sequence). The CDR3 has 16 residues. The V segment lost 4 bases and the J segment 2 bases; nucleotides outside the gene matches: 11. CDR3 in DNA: TGTGCCTGGAAGGGAGTCGGGACAGGGACGAACTATGGCTACACCTTC. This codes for CAWKGVGTGTNYGYTF.

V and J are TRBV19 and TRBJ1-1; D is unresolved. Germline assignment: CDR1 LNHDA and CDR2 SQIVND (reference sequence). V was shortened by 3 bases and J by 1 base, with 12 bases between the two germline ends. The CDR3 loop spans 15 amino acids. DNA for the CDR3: TGTGCCAGTAGTATTCAAAGTTTGCGGAACACTGAAGCTTTCTTT. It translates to CASSIQSLRNTEAFF. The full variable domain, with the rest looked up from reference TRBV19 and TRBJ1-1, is DGGITQSPKYLFRKEGQNVTLSCEQNLNHDAMYWYRQDPGQGLRLIYYSQIVNDFQKGDIAEGYSVSREKKESFPLTVTSAQKNPTAFYLCASSIQSLRNTEAFFGQGTRLTVV.